The clone carrying this T cell receptor (beta chain) is a singleton in its sample. Those who participated ranged in age from roughly 18 to 90 years and resided in roughly 26 US areas. Germline lookup yields CDR1 KGHDR and CDR2 SFDVKD. With 3 bases removed from V and 0 bases from J, the gap between germline ends came to 17 bases. The CDR3 sequence is 18 residues long. As processed by the authors: The assay estimated nucleated cells by amplifying reference gene primers. Profiled with immunoSEQ multiplex PCR; TCRdb holds only in-frame clones, not every one. For V, J and clone size, that table is used; D and trimming come from the DNA. Of fewer than 500,000 clones detected, 70% to 90% appear once; the ten largest clones hold around 1.8%. The data belong to a study of blood T cell repertoires in COVID-19. Overall study: Samples taken during acute and convalescent COVID-19 were collected in the United States, Italy and Spain. The analysed material was cDNA or gDNA that came from T cells, B-cell-depleted T cells, or PBMCs.

The sequencing sample was made of PBMCs or T cells enriched from blood (not recorded which). The chain has TRBV24-1 and TRBJ1-5; D gene uncertain. The sequence was obtained from a woman between 18 and 29 years old with acute COVID-19. The CDR3, as DNA: TGTGCCACCAGTGATGGCAGGAGGGCTGGCCCTAGCAATCAGCCCCAGCATTTT. The encoded protein is CATSDGRRAGPSNQPQHF.